The rows below give T cell receptor beta chains drawn from one sample of a study of cytomegalovirus exposure and HLA in healthy donors. Here immunoSEQ multiplex PCR was the method, and the copy in TCRdb shows in-frame clones only, minus some. The sample holds roughly 130,000 clones, around 66% seen once. The sample taken for sequencing was PBMCs. Receptor source: a woman aged 40 to 55 in good health and CMV-seropositive. The CDR3 runs from the conserved cysteine through the conserved F or W. The order of the fields is CDR3 protein, clone size, V gene. Some rows have no size entry. The others give once, few or many, or a class for an expanded clone.

CASRTGVSEQFF,NA,TRBV27
CAWSVLLREQFF,NA,TRBV30
CASSLDWPVETQYF,NA,TRBV11-2
CASSESSGFGYGYTF,few,TRBV10-1
CASSSHAEEQYF,NA,TRBV11-3
CASSLHSVLEVGDNEQFF,NA,TRBV5-1
CASSARVEQYF,NA,TRBV2
CASSLGAPGIFSPLHF,few,TRBV5-1
CASSNSGGANYGYTF,few,TRBV19
CAISQGASKNIQYF,NA,TRBV10-3
CASSRQRDGGYTF,NA,TRBV7-2
CASSQDPYEQYF,once,TRBV4-2
CASSLRRGTQETQYF,NA,TRBV28
CAWSGTSNQPQHF,NA,TRBV30
CASSPTGLSNSPLHF,NA,TRBV14
CASSLSEKGGETQYF,once,TRBV27
CASSVGTGYTGELFF,NA,TRBV7-9
CASSEQVHSGNTIYF,NA,TRBV6-4
CASSEGSSGNTIYF,once,TRBV2
CASSQQGLNGYTF,few,TRBV6-5
CASSELGGGGNNEQFF,few,TRBV6-1
CASSSGLAFNEQFF,few,TRBV7-2
CASSARTGRNTEAFF,NA,TRBV11-2
CASSARVSSYNEQFF,NA,TRBV5-6
CSVVGAERYGYTF,NA,TRBV29-1
CSVESMNTEAFF,NA,TRBV29-1
CASSVESTSGGTDTQYF,NA,TRBV9
CASSLVGGDRYEQYF,NA,TRBV7-2
CASSLGHSGAETQYF,NA,TRBV5-1
CAISATAYEQYF,NA,TRBV10-3
CASSVAGRGNYGYTF,once,TRBV9
CASSPTSGYNEQFF,NA,TRBV7-2
CATGSSGPLNEQFF,once,TRBV15
CASSSSDIQYF,NA,TRBV6-5
CASSPTQDMNTEAFF,NA,TRBV7-2
CASMRGGATNEKLFF,few,TRBV6-1
CASSRTGGYYGYTF,few,TRBV18
CASSPGTGNEQFF,NA,TRBV18
CAWSVERGGSVDTEAFF,NA,TRBV30
CASSLVAGANEQYF,NA,TRBV2
CASSVATASSYNSPLHF,NA,TRBV9
CACRTTGGRDTEAFF,NA,TRBV30
CASSEAGETYNEQFF,NA,TRBV10-1
CASSIWDIYGYTF,NA,TRBV19
CASNFLLPGQGNYGYPF,NA,TRBV28
CASSLYELAGEEADTQYF,NA,TRBV7-9
CASRADRAEAFF,NA,TRBV2
CATSSVNQPQHF,few,TRBV15
CASSSTGGASDGYTF,NA,TRBV6-5
CASSLGSSGGMEQFF,NA,TRBV5-1